This T cell receptor (beta chain) was sequenced during a study of graft-versus-host responses after intestinal transplantation. On the study more broadly: All of the recipients had induction that used anti-thymocyte globulin, then tacrolimus and steroids for roughly three years. Study-wide findings and caveats: Early post-transplant HvG declines tracked with peak circulating GvH clone levels.

On this clone: What it binds is not known.

Assay used: immunoSEQ multiplex PCR; TCRdb lists only in-frame clones, some missing. This table holds roughly 14,000 clones, about 90% found once. The CDR3 is made up of 12 amino acids. V was pared by 10 bases and J by 4 bases, with 8 bases between. CDR1 ENHRY and CDR2 SYGVKD come from the germline V gene. Sequenced material: bone marrow, taken more than 120 days after intestinal transplantation. The chain combines TRBV10-3 with TRBJ2-6; D remains unclear. This sequence originates from a human patient who received an intestinal transplant, so some T cells may come from the graft donor. CDR3 coding DNA: TGTGCCAACTTCGACGGGGCCAACGTCCTGACTTTC. This gives the protein CANFDGANVLTF.